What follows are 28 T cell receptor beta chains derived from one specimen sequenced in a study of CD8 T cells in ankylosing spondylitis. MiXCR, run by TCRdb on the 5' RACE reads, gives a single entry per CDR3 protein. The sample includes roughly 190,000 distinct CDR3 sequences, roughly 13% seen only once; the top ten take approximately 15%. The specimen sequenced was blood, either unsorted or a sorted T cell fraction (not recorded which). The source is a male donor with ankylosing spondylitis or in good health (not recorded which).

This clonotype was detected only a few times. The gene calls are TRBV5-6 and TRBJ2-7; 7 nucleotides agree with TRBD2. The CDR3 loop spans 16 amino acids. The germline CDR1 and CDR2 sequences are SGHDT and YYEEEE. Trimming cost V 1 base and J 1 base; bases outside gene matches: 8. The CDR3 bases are TGTGCCAGCAGCTTGAGCGGGGCTCCTACTTCCTACGAGCAGTACTTC. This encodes CASSLSGAPTSYEQYF.

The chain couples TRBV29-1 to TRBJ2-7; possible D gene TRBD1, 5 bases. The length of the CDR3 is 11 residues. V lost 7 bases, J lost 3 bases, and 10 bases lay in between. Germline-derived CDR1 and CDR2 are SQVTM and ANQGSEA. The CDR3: CSADDSYEQYF. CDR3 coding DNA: TGCAGCGCTGATGACAGCTACGAGCAGTACTTC.

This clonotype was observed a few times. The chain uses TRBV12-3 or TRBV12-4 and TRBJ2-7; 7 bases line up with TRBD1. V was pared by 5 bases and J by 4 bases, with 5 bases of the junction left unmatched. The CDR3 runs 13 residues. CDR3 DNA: TGTGCCAGCAGTGCCTCGACAGGGTACGAGCAGTACTTC. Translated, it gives CASSASTGYEQYF.

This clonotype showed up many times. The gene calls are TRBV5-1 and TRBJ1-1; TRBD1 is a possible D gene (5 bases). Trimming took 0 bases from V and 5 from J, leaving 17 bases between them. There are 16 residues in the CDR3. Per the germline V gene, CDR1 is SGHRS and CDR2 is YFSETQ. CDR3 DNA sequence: TGCGCCAGCAGCTTGGCCCTAAGGGGAGAGGCAACTGAAGCTTTCTTT. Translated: CASSLALRGEATEAFF.

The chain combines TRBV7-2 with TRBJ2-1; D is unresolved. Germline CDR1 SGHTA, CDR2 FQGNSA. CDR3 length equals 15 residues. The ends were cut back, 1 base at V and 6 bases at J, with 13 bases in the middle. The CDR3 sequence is CASSLGGQPRNEQFF. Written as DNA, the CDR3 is TGTGCCAGCAGCTTAGGTGGCCAGCCTCGCAATGAGCAGTTCTTC.

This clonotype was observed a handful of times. Written as DNA, the CDR3 is TGCGCCAGCAGCCAAGTTTTGGGGGACACTGAAGCTTTCTTT. This sequence encodes CASSQVLGDTEAFF. J is TRBJ1-1 and V is TRBV4-1; D is perhaps TRBD1 (5 bases). The V end lost 1 base, the J end lost 3 bases, and 9 bases lay between the germline ends. This CDR3 is built from 14 residues. CDR1 is MGHRA, CDR2 YSYEKL, per germline.

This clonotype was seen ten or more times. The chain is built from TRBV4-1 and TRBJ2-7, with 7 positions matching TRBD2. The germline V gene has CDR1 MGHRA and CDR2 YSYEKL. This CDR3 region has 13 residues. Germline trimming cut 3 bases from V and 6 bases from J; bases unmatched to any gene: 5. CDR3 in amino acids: CASSHQGGSEQYF. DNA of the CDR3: TGCGCCAGCAGCCACCAGGGAGGGAGCGAGCAGTACTTC.

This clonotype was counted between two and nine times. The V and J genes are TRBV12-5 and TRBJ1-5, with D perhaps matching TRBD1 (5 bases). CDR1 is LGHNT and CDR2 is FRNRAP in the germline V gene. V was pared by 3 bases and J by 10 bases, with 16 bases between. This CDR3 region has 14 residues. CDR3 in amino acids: CASGLGTDPDPQHF. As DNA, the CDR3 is TGTGCTAGTGGTTTAGGGACCGACCCCGATCCCCAGCATTTT. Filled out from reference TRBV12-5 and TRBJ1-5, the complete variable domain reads DARVTQTPRHKVTEMGQEVTMRCQPILGHNTVFWYRQTMMQGLELLAYFRNRAPLDDSGMPKDRFSAEMPDATLATLKIQPSEPRDSAVYFCASGLGTDPDPQHFGDGTRLSIL.

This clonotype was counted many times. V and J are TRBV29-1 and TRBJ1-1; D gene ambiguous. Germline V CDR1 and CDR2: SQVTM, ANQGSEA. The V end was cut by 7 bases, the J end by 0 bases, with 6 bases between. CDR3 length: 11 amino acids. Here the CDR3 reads CSAIMNTEAFF. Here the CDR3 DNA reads TGCAGCGCTATAATGAACACTGAAGCTTTCTTT.

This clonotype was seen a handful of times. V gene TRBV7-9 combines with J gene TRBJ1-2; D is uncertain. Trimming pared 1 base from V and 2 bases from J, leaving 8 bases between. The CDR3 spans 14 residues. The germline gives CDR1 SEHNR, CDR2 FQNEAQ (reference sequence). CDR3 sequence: CASSLGDVNYGYTF. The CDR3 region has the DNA TGTGCCAGCAGCTTAGGCGACGTAAACTATGGCTACACCTTC.

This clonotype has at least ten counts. CDR3 amino acids: CASSTSGVHNEQFF. The CDR3 DNA is TGTGCCAGCAGTACTAGCGGGGTCCACAATGAGCAGTTCTTC. The genes are TRBV12-3 or TRBV12-4 and TRBJ2-1, with TRBD2 identical over 10 bases. Trimming at V came to 5 bases and at J to 5 bases, leaving 3 bases not matched to a gene. The CDR3 consists of 14 residues.

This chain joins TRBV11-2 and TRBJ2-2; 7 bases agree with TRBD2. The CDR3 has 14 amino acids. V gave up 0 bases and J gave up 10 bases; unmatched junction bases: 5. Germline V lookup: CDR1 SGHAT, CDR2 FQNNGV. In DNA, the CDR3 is TGTGCCAGCAGCTTAGAGCTAGCGGTGATGGAGCTGTTTTTT. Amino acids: CASSLELAVMELFF.

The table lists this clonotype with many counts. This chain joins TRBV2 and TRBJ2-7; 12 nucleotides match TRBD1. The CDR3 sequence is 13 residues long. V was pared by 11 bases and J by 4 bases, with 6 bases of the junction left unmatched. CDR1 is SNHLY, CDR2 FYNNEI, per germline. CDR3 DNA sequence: TGTGCCGGAGGGACAGGGGGCCGGTACGAGCAGTACTTC. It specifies CAGGTGGRYEQYF.

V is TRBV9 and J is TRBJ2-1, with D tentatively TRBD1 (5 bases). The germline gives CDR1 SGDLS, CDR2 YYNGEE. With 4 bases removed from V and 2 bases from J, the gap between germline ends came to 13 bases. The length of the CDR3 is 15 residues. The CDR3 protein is CASSPFRVPYNEQFF. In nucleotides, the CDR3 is TGTGCCAGCAGCCCCTTCAGGGTCCCCTACAATGAGCAGTTCTTC. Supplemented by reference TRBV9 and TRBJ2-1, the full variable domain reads DSGVTQTPKHLITATGQRVTLRCSPRSGDLSVYWYQQSLDQGLQFLIQYYNGEERAKGNILERFSAQQFPDLHSELNLSSLELGDSALYFCASSPFRVPYNEQFFGPGTRLTVL.

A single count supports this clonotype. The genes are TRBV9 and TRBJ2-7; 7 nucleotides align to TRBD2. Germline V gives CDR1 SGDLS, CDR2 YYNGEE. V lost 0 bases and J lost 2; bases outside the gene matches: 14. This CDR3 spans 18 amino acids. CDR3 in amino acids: CASSVAPPWRERTYEQYF. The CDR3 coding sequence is TGTGCCAGCAGCGTAGCCCCCCCCTGGCGGGAGCGAACCTACGAGCAGTACTTC.

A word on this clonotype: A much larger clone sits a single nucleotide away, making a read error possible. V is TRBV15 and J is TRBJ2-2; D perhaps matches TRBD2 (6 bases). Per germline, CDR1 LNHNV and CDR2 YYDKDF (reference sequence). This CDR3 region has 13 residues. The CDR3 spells CATSRENTGGLFF. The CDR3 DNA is TGTGCCACCAGCAGAGAGAACACCGGGGGGCTGTTTTTT.

CDR3 bases: TGCAGCGCGCCTAATTCAGGGGGCGGAGGCTACACCTTC. This translates into CSAPNSGGGGYTF. The chain has TRBV29-1 and TRBJ1-2, with TRBD1 identical over 8 bases. Germline assignment: CDR1 SQVTM and CDR2 ANQGSEA. J gave up 8 bases and V 7 bases, and 12 bases lay outside the gene matches. The CDR3 sequence is 13 residues long.

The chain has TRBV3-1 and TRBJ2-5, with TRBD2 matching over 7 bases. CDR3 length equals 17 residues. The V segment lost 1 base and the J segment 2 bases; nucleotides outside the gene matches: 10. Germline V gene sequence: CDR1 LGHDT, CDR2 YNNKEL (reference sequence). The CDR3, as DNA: TGTGCCAGCAGCCAAGCGACCTGGGAGGGCGGTCAAGAGACCCAGTACTTC. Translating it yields CASSQATWEGGQETQYF.

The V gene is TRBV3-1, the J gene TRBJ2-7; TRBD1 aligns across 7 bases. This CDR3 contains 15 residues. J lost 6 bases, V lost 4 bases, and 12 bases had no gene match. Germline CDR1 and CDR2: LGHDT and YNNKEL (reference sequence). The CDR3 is CASSPVGDSKGEQYF. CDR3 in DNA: TGTGCCAGCAGCCCAGTAGGGGACAGCAAAGGCGAGCAGTACTTC.

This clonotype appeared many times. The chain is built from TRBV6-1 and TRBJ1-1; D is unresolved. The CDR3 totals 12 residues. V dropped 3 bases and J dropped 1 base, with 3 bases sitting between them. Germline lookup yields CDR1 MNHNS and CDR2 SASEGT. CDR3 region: CASSEGNTEAFF. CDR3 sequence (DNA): TGTGCCAGCAGTGAGGGGAACACTGAAGCTTTCTTT.

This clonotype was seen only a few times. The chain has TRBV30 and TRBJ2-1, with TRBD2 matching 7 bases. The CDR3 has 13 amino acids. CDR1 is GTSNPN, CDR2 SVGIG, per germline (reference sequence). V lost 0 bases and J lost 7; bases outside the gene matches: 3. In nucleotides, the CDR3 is TGTGCCTGGAGTGTACTAGCGAAAAATGAGCAGTTCTTC. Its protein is CAWSVLAKNEQFF.

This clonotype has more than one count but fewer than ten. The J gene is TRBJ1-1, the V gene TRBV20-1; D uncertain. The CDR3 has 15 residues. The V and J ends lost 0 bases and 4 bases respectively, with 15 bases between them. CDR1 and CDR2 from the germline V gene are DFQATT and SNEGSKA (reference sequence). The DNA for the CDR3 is TGCAGTGCTAGAGATCAAGAGGCCCCGGGCACTGAAGCTTTCTTT. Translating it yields CSARDQEAPGTEAFF.

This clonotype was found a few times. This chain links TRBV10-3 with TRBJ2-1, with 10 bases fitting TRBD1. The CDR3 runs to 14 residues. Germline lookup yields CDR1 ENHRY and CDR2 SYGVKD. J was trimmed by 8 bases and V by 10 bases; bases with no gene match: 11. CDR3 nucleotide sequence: TGTGCCACTACCAGGGACAGGGGAATCGATGAGCAGTTCTTC. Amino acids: CATTRDRGIDEQFF.

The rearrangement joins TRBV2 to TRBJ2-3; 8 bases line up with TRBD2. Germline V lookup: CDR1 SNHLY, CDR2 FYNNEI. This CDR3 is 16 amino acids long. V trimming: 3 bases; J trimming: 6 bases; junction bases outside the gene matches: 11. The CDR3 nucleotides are TGTGCCAGCAGTGAGGTTGCATCGCCGGGAGGGGATACGCAGTATTTT. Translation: CASSEVASPGGDTQYF.

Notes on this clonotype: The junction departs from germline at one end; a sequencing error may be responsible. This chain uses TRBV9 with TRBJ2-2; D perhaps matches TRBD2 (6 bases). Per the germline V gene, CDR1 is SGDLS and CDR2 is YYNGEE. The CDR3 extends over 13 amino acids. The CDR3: CASSQSGFGGLFF. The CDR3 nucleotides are TGTGCCAGCAGCCAGTCAGGATTCGGGGGGCTGTTTTTT.

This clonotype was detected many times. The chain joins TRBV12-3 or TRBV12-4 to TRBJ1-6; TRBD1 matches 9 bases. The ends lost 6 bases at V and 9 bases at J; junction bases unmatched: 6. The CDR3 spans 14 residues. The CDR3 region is CASRAPDRGSPLHF. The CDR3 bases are TGTGCCAGCAGAGCCCCGGACAGGGGTTCACCCCTCCACTTT.

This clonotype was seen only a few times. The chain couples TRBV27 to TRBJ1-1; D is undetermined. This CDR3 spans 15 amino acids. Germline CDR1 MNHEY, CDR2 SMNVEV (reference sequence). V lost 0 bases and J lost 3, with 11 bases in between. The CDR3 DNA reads TGTGCCAGCAGTTTATCTTTAGTGGGGTACACTGAAGCTTTCTTT. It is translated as CASSLSLVGYTEAFF.

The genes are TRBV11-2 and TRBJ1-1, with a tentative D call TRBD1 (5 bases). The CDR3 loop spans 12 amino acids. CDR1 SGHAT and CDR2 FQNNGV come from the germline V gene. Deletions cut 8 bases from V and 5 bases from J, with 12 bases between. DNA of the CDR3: TGTGCCAGCGGAGTTCAGGGTACTGAAGCTTTCTTT. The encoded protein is CASGVQGTEAFF.